This T cell receptor (beta chain) is from a study of control samples from healthy donors and cancer patients. Assay used: immunoSEQ multiplex PCR; TCRdb lists only in-frame clones, some missing. The sample shows under 30,000 clones, roughly nine tenths of them seen only once. Trimming pared 1 base from V and 11 bases from J, leaving 17 bases between. The CDR3 has 14 amino acids. Germline V CDR1 and CDR2: SGHTA, FQGNSA. J is TRBJ1-1 and V is TRBV7-2; perhaps TRBD1 as D (6 bases). The source is a female donor with melanoma. The sample comprised formalin-fixed, paraffin-embedded tissue. This CDR3 reads CASSLGGPIRTAFF. CDR3 DNA sequence: TGTGCCAGCAGCTTAGGGGGGCCCATTCGCACGGCTTTCTTT.